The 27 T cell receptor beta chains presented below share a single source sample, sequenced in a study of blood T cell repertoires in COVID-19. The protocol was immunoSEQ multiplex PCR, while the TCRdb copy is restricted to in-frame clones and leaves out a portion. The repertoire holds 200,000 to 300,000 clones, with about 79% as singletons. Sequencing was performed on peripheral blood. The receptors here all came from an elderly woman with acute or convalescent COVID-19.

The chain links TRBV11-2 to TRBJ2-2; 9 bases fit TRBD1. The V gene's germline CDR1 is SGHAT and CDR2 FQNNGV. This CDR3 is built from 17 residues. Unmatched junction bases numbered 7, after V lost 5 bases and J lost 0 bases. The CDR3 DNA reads TGTGCCAGCAGCCTCCGGGGGGACAGGGCGAACACCGGGGAGCTGTTTTTT. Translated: CASSLRGDRANTGELFF.

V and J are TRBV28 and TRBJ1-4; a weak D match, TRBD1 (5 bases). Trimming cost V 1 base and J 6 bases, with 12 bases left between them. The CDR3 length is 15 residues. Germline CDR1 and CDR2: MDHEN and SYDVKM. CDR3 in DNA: TGTGCCAGCAGTTTATTCACAGGCGGGGATGAAAAACTGTTTTTT. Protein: CASSLFTGGDEKLFF.

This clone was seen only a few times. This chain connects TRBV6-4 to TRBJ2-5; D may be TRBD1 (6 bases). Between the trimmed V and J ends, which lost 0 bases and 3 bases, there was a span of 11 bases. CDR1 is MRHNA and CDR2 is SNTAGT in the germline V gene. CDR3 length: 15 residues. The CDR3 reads CASSDSGQIEETQYF. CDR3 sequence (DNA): TGTGCCAGCAGTGACTCAGGACAGATAGAAGAGACCCAGTACTTC.

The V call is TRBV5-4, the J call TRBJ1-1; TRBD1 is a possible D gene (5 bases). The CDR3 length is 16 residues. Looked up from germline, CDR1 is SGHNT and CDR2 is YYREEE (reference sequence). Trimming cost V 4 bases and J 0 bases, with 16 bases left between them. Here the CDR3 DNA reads TGTGCCAGCAGCCCCCGGGGGGGGAACCTGAACACTGAAGCTTTCTTT. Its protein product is CASSPRGGNLNTEAFF.

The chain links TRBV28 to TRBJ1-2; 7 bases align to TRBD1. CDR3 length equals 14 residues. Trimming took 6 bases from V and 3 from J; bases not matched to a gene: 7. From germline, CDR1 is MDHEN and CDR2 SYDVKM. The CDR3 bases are TGTGCCAGCAGGCCGACAGGGTCCCACTATGGCTACACCTTC. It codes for CASRPTGSHYGYTF.

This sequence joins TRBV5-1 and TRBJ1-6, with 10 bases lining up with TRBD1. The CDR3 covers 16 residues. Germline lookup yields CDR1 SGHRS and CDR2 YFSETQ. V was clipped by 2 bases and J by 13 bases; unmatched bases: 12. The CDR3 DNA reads TGCGCCAGCAGCTTAGGACAGGGGGACCCCACTTGGCCCCTCCACTTT. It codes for CASSLGQGDPTWPLHF. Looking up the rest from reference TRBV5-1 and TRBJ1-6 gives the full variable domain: KAGVTQTPRYLIKTRGQQVTLSCSPISGHRSVSWYQQTPGQGLQFLFEYFSETQRNKGNFPGRFSGRQFSNSRSEMNVSTLELGDSALYLCASSLGQGDPTWPLHFGNGTRLTVT.

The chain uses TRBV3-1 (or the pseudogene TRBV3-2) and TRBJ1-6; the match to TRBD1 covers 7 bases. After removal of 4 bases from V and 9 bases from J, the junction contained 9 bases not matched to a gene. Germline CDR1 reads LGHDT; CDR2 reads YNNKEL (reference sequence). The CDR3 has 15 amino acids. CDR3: CASSPPPPGGSPLHF. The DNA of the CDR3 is TGTGCCAGCAGCCCTCCCCCCCCAGGGGGTTCACCCCTCCACTTT.

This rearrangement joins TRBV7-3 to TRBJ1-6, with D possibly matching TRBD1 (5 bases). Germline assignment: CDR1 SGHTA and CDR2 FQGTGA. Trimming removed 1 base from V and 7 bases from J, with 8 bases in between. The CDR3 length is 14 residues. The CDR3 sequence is CASSLKAGNSPLHF. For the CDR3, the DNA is TGTGCCAGCAGCTTAAAGGCAGGGAATTCACCCCTCCACTTT.

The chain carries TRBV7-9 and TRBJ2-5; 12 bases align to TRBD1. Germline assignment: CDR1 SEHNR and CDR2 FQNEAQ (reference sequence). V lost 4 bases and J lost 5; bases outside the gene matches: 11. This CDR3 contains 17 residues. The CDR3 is CASSSDSGTGGRETQYF. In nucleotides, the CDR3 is TGTGCCAGCAGCTCCGATTCCGGGACAGGGGGCCGGGAGACCCAGTACTTC. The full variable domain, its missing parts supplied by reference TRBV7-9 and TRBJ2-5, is DTGVSQNPRHKITKRGQNVTFRCDPISEHNRLYWYRQTLGQGPEFLTYFQNEAQLEKSRLLSDRFSAERPKGSFSTLEIQRTEQGDSAMYLCASSSDSGTGGRETQYFGPGTRLLVL.

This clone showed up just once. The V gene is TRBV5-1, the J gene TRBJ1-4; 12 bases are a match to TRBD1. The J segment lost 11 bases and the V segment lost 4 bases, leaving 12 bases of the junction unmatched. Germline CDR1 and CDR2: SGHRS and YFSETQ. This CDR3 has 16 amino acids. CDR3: CASSLTSGTGGRKLFF. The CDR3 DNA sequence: TGCGCCAGCAGCCTAACCTCCGGGACAGGGGGCAGGAAACTGTTTTTT.

CDR3 residues: CASSVAEGARTDTQYF. CDR3 in DNA: TGTGCCAGCAGCGTAGCAGAGGGGGCGCGCACAGATACGCAGTATTTT. J is TRBJ2-3 and V is TRBV9, with TRBD1 matching 7 bases. V shed 0 bases, J shed 1 base, and the junction held 5 bases outside the gene matches. Germline V gives CDR1 SGDLS, CDR2 YYNGEE. This CDR3 has 16 residues. The variable domain in full, completed from reference TRBV9 and TRBJ2-3, reads DSGVTQTPKHLITATGQRVTLRCSPRSGDLSVYWYQQSLDQGLQFLIQYYNGEERAKGNILERFSAQQFPDLHSELNLSSLELGDSALYFCASSVAEGARTDTQYFGPGTRLTVL.

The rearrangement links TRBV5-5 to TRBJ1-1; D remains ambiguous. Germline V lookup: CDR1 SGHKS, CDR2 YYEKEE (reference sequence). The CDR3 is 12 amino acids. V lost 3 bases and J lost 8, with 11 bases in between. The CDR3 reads CASSWREAEAFF. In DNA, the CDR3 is TGTGCCAGCAGCTGGAGGGAGGCGGAAGCTTTCTTT.

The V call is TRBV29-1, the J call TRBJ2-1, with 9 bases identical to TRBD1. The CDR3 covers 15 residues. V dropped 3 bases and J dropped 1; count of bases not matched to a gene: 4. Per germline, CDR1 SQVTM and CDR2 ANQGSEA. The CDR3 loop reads CSVDGDRDSYNEQFF. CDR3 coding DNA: TGCAGCGTTGACGGGGACAGGGATTCCTACAATGAGCAGTTCTTC.

CDR3 protein: CASSVRKAGGYYEQYF. In nucleotides, the CDR3 is TGTGCCAGCAGTGTGCGGAAGGCAGGGGGTTACTACGAGCAGTACTTC. The chain employs TRBV5-8 and TRBJ2-7; TRBD1 matches 7 bases. The germline V gene encodes CDR1 SGHTS and CDR2 YDEGEE. J gave up 3 bases and V 5 bases, and 14 bases lay outside the gene matches. This CDR3 region has 16 residues. Full variable domain (outside the CDR3, taken from reference TRBV5-8 and TRBJ2-7): EAGVTQSPTHLIKTRGQQATLRCSPISGHTSVYWYQQALGLGLQFLLWYDEGEERNRGNFPPRFSGRQFPNYSSELNVNALELEDSALYLCASSVRKAGGYYEQYFGPGTRLTVT.

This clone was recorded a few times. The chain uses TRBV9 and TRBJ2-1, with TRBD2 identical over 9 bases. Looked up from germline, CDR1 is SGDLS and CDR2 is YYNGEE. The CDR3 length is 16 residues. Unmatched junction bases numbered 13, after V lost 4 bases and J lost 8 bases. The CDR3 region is CASSTPAGGGGDEQFF. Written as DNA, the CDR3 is TGTGCCAGCAGCACACCAGCGGGGGGCGGTGGGGATGAGCAGTTCTTC. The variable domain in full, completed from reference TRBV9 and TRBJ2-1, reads DSGVTQTPKHLITATGQRVTLRCSPRSGDLSVYWYQQSLDQGLQFLIQYYNGEERAKGNILERFSAQQFPDLHSELNLSSLELGDSALYFCASSTPAGGGGDEQFFGPGTRLTVL.

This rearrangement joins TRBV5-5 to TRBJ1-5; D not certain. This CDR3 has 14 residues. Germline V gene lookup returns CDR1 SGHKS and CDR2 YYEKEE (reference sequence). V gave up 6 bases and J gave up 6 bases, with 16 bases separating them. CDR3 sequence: CASTLDAGSQPQHF. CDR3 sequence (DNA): TGTGCCAGCACCCTGGACGCGGGGAGTCAGCCCCAGCATTTT.

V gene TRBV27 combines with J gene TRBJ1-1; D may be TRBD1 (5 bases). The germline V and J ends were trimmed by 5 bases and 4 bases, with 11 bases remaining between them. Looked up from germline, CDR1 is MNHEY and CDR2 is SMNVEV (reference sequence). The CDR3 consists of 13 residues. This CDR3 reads CASSPRQGTEAFF. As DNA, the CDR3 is TGTGCCAGCAGTCCCCGGCAGGGCACTGAAGCTTTCTTT.

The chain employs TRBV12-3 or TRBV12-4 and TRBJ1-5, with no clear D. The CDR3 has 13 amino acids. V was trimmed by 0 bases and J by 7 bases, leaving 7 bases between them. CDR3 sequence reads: CASSLASPQPQHF. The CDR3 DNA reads TGTGCCAGCAGTTTAGCCAGTCCGCAGCCCCAGCATTTT.

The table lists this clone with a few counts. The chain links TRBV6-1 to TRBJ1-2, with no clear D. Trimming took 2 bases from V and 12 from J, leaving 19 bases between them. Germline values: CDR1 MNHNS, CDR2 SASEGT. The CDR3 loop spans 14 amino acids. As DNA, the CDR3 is TGTGCCAGCAGTGAACGGAGGGATTCGACCGTTGACACCTTC. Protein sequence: CASSERRDSTVDTF.

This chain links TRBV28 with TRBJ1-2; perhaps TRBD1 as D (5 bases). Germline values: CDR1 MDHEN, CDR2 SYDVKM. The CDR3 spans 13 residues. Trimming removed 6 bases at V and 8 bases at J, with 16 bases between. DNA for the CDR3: TGTGCCAGCAGCCGGACATCGGGGGGAGGCTACACCTTC. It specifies CASSRTSGGGYTF.

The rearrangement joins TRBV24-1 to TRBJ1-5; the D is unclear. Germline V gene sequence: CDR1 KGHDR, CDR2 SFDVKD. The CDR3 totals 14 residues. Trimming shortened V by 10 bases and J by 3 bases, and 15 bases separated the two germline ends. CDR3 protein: CATSGGQANQPQHF. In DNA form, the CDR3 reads TGTGCCACATCTGGTGGGCAGGCCAATCAGCCCCAGCATTTT.

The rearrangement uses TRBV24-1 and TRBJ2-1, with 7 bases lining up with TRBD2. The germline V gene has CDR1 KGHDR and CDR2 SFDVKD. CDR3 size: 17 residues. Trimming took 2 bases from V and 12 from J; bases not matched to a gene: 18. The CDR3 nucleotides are TGTGCCACCAGTGATTCCCAGGGAGGGGCAAAAACCGGTAGGCAGTTCTTC. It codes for CATSDSQGGAKTGRQFF.

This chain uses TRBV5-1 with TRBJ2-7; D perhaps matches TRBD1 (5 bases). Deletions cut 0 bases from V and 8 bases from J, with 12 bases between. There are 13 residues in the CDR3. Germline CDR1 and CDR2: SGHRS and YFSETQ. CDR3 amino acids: CASSLETATKQYF. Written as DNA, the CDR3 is TGCGCCAGCAGCTTGGAGACAGCTACGAAGCAGTACTTC.

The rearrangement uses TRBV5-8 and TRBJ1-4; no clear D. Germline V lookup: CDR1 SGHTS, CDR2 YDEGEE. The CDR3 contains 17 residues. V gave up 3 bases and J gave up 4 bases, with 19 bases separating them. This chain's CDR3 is CASSSVSTGRSNEKLFF. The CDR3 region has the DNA TGTGCCAGCAGCTCCGTCTCGACCGGGAGGAGTAATGAAAAACTGTTTTTT.

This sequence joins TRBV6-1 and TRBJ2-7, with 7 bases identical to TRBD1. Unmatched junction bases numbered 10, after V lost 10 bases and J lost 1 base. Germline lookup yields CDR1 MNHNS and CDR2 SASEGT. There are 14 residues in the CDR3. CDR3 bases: TGTGCCATCCAGCAGCAGGGGGAATCCTACGAGCAGTACTTC. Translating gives CAIQQQGESYEQYF.

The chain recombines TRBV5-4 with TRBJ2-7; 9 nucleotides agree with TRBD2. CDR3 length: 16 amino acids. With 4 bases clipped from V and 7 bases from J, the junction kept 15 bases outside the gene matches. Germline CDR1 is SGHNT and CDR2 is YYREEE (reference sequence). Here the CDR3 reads CASSAGAGGPGREQYF. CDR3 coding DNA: TGTGCCAGCAGCGCTGGGGCGGGGGGGCCGGGACGGGAGCAGTACTTC.

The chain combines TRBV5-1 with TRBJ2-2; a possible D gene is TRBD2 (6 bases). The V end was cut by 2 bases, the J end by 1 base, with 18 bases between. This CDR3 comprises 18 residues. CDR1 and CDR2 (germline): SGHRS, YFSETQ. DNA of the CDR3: TGCGCCAGCAGCTTCCAATGGGCCACGCGGGGGAACACCGGGGAGCTGTTTTTT. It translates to CASSFQWATRGNTGELFF.